A single sample gave rise to the 24 T cell receptor beta chains below, sequenced in a study of human T cells and chemical hapten exposure. Time point specified: pre-sensitization, week 0. Treatment: therapeutic diphenylcyclopropenone sensitization with weekly scalp DPC. TCRdb redid the calling of the RACE reads with MiXCR, one entry per CDR3 protein. The sample has some 250,000 distinct CDR3 sequences, almost 8% seen once. This specimen consisted of whole blood, obtained in connection with sensitization to the hapten diphenylcyclopropenone (DPC). All receptors come from a man aged 18 to 29 with alopecia areata. Some clones in this sample may be carry-over from other donors' samples.

The chain links TRBV12-3 or TRBV12-4 to TRBJ1-2; 8 positions agree with TRBD1. The V segment lost 1 base and the J segment 4 bases; nucleotides outside the gene matches: 5. The CDR3 is 15 amino acids. CDR3 sequence: CASSLGPGGGYGYTF. The CDR3 coding sequence is TGTGCCAGCAGTTTAGGCCCAGGGGGCGGCTATGGCTACACCTTC.

This clonotype occurred a few times. The chain recombines TRBV5-1 with TRBJ2-7; D remains unclear. Germline V CDR1 and CDR2: SGHRS, YFSETQ. CDR3 length equals 13 residues. Trimming stripped 0 bases from V and 1 base from J, with 5 bases between. The CDR3 DNA follows: TGCGCCAGCAGCTTGGAGGTTTCCTACGAGCAGTACTTC. Translated, it gives CASSLEVSYEQYF.

This clonotype was observed a few times. The V and J genes are TRBV7-9 and TRBJ2-1; D gene uncertain. The length of the CDR3 is 10 residues. The V and J ends lost 8 bases and 7 bases respectively, with 6 bases between them. Germline V lookup: CDR1 SEHNR, CDR2 FQNEAQ (reference sequence). Written as DNA, the CDR3 is TGTGCCAGCCATGAGAATGAGCAGTTCTTC. Its protein is CASHENEQFF.

The chain carries TRBV11-2 and TRBJ2-5; D possibly matches TRBD1 or TRBD2 (5 bases each). From germline, CDR1 is SGHAT and CDR2 FQNNGV. V lost 5 bases, J lost 5 bases, and 12 bases lay in between. CDR3 length equals 13 residues. In nucleotides, the CDR3 is TGTGCCAGCAGCCCCCTAGGGGAGGAGACCCAGTACTTC. It is translated as CASSPLGEETQYF.

V usage is TRBV14 and J usage is TRBJ2-5; weak D call: TRBD2 (6 bases). Germline-derived CDR1 and CDR2 are SGHDN and FVKESK. V was shortened by 2 bases and J by 3 bases, with 16 bases between the two germline ends. This CDR3 has 16 amino acids. The CDR3 DNA is TGTGCCAGCAGCCAATTCCTAGCGCGAGCCGAAGAGACCCAGTACTTC. Its translation is CASSQFLARAEETQYF.

This clonotype appeared many times. The V gene is TRBV5-5, the J gene TRBJ1-5; D call uncertain. Trimming removed 2 bases from V and 0 bases from J, with 3 bases in between. This CDR3 is built from 13 residues. The V gene's germline CDR1 is SGHKS and CDR2 YYEKEE (reference sequence). The CDR3 DNA sequence: TGTGCCAGCAGCTTTGATAGCAATCAGCCCCAGCATTTT. The encoded protein is CASSFDSNQPQHF.

This clonotype was counted many times. V usage is TRBV3-1 and J usage is TRBJ1-1, with no clear D. The CDR3 loop spans 15 amino acids. Trimming cost V 4 bases and J 4 bases, with 16 bases left between them. The germline gives CDR1 LGHDT, CDR2 YNNKEL (reference sequence). This CDR3 reads CASSLGNGGITEAFF. CDR3 DNA: TGTGCCAGCAGCCTTGGCAATGGAGGGATCACTGAAGCTTTCTTT.

This chain connects TRBV3-1 to TRBJ1-2, with TRBD1 identical over 10 bases. Trimming cost V 4 bases and J 8 bases; bases outside gene matches: 4. Germline CDR1 reads LGHDT; CDR2 reads YNNKEL (reference sequence). The CDR3 contains 13 residues. CDR3 nucleotides: TGTGCCAGCAGCCCTGGGACAGGGGCAGGCTACACCTTC. Translated: CASSPGTGAGYTF.

This clonotype occurred a few times. The chain links TRBV4-3 to TRBJ2-3, with D perhaps TRBD2 (5 bases). The CDR3 sequence is 15 residues long. Trimming stripped 4 bases from V and 0 bases from J, with 11 bases between. Germline V gene data show CDR1 as LGHNA and CDR2 as YSLEER. The CDR3 DNA reads TGCGCCAGCAGCCGGAGGTACCTTAGCACAGATACGCAGTATTTT. Its translation: CASSRRYLSTDTQYF.

This clonotype appeared a few times. The rearrangement joins TRBV29-1 to TRBJ1-2; 8 nucleotides match TRBD1. Trimming removed 4 bases from V and 2 bases from J; junction bases left unmatched: 3. There are 13 residues in the CDR3. Germline CDR1 reads SQVTM; CDR2 reads ANQGSEA. The CDR3 DNA follows: TGCAGCGTTGGGGACAGGATGAACTATGGCTACACCTTC. Residues: CSVGDRMNYGYTF.

The chain is built from TRBV7-9 and TRBJ2-1; D is unclear. The germline V gene has CDR1 SEHNR and CDR2 FQNEAQ (reference sequence). CDR3 length equals 17 residues. Between the trimmed V and J ends, which lost 0 bases and 3 bases, there was a span of 15 bases. This CDR3 reads CASSLADNLSDYNEQFF. Here the CDR3 DNA reads TGTGCCAGCAGCTTAGCCGATAACCTATCTGACTACAATGAGCAGTTCTTC.

This chain links TRBV20-1 with TRBJ1-1; possible D gene TRBD1, 5 bases. The CDR3 contains 13 residues. V lost 3 bases and J lost 1, with 9 bases in between. CDR1 is DFQATT, CDR2 SNEGSKA, per germline (reference sequence). CDR3 DNA: TGCAGTGCTAGCGAGCAGGGGAACACTGAAGCTTTCTTT. Encoded protein: CSASEQGNTEAFF.

This clonotype was found a few times. The V gene is TRBV5-5, the J gene TRBJ1-6; D remains unclear. The CDR3 spans 15 residues. The V end lost 2 bases, the J end lost 8 bases, and 14 bases lay between the germline ends. The germline V gene has CDR1 SGHKS and CDR2 YYEKEE (reference sequence). This CDR3 reads CASSFFQARDSPLHF. The CDR3 bases are TGTGCCAGCAGCTTTTTCCAGGCCCGAGATTCACCCCTCCACTTT.

This clonotype was detected many times. The chain couples TRBV21-1 to TRBJ2-3; TRBD1 was called by the table and not checked on the DNA. TRBV21-1 counts as a pseudogene. The CDR3 extends over 14 amino acids. The CDR3 reads CASSPGRYTDTQYF. CDR3 in DNA: TGTGCCAGCAGCCCCGGCCGGTACACAGATACGCAGTATTTT.

In its sample, this clonotype was seen many times. The V and J genes are TRBV6-6 and TRBJ1-4; the D is unclear. The V end lost 6 bases, the J end lost 5 bases, and 10 bases lay between the germline ends. The CDR3 contains 13 residues. The germline gives CDR1 MNHNY, CDR2 SVGAGI (reference sequence). CDR3 amino acids: CASSLTGNEKLFF. Here the CDR3 DNA reads TGTGCCAGCAGCCTCACGGGGAATGAAAAACTGTTTTTT.

This clonotype was detected many times. The chain employs TRBV21-1 and TRBJ1-1. TRBV21-1 is given as a pseudogene. This CDR3 spans 12 amino acids. The CDR3 is CASSALGTEAFF. The CDR3 coding sequence is TGTGCCAGCAGCGCTCTCGGCACTGAAGCTTTCTTT.

The rearrangement uses TRBV6-2 or TRBV6-3 and TRBJ2-7; weak D call: TRBD2 (5 bases). CDR1 MNHEY and CDR2 SVGEGT come from the germline V gene. The CDR3 spans 15 residues. V lost 2 bases and J 3 bases, leaving 14 bases between the germline ends. The CDR3 loop is CASSYRPTGFYEQYV. The CDR3 bases are TGTGCCAGCAGTTACAGGCCTACGGGGTTCTACGAGCAGTACGTC.

As regards this clonotype: A much larger clone sits a single nucleotide away, making a read error possible. The CDR3 region has the DNA TGCAGCATTGCGACAGCTTTAAACTATGGCTACACCTTC. Protein sequence: CSIATALNYGYTF. The J gene is TRBJ1-2, the V gene TRBV29-1; maybe TRBD1 (5 bases). CDR3 length equals 13 residues. Germline V gene sequence: CDR1 SQVTM, CDR2 ANQGSEA. Trimming removed 8 bases at V and 2 bases at J, with 15 bases between.

This clonotype was detected many times. The CDR3 DNA follows: TGTGCCAGCAGAAACCGACAGGCTTGGGGGTCACCCCTCCACTTT. Translating it yields CASRNRQAWGSPLHF. The V call is TRBV11-2, the J call TRBJ1-6; D is possibly TRBD1 (6 bases). The CDR3 length is 15 residues. Germline V CDR1 and CDR2: SGHAT, FQNNGV. V shed 6 bases and J shed 10 bases, with 19 bases lying between them.

V is TRBV12-3 or TRBV12-4 and J is TRBJ1-5, with TRBD1 as a possible D gene (5 bases). Trimming left V 6 bases short and J 4 bases short, with 16 bases between. This CDR3 spans 15 amino acids. The CDR3 sequence: CASRSRQNPNQPQHF. The CDR3 nucleotides are TGTGCCAGCAGATCCCGACAGAACCCAAATCAGCCCCAGCATTTT.

The V call is TRBV6-2 or TRBV6-3, the J call TRBJ2-1, with D tentatively TRBD2 (6 bases). V dropped 5 bases and J dropped 3 bases, with 14 bases sitting between them. Germline lookup yields CDR1 MNHEY and CDR2 SVGEGT. CDR3 length equals 15 residues. CDR3 sequence: CASSLTSPGYNEQFF. In DNA form, the CDR3 reads TGTGCCAGCAGTCTTACTAGCCCCGGCTACAATGAGCAGTTCTTC.

V and J are TRBV3-1 and TRBJ2-2, with no clear D. V lost 0 bases to trimming and J lost 4 bases, with 9 bases between them. Looked up from germline, CDR1 is LGHDT and CDR2 is YNNKEL (reference sequence). CDR3 size: 15 residues. The CDR3 nucleotides read TGTGCCAGCAGCCAAGAATCCGTCCTCACCGGGGAGCTGTTTTTT. The encoded protein is CASSQESVLTGELFF.

J is TRBJ2-5 and V is TRBV10-3; no definite D call. CDR3 size: 13 residues. Germline assignment: CDR1 ENHRY and CDR2 SYGVKD. Trimming removed 2 bases at V and 1 base at J, with 5 bases between. CDR3 nucleotide sequence: TGTGCCATCAGTGAGAGGATCCAAGAGACCCAGTACTTC. Translation: CAISERIQETQYF.

V and J are TRBV3-1 and TRBJ2-2; TRBD1 matches 10 bases. Germline assignment: CDR1 LGHDT and CDR2 YNNKEL (reference sequence). Trimming at V came to 4 bases and at J to 10 bases, leaving 3 bases not matched to a gene. The CDR3 spans 13 residues. This CDR3 reads CASSRQGAAELFF. The CDR3 coding sequence is TGTGCCAGCAGCCGACAGGGGGCAGCGGAGCTGTTTTTT.